A single sample gave rise to the 24 T cell receptor beta chains below, sequenced in a study of T cells in Graves' hyperthyroidism and ophthalmopathy. Regions amplified from RNA transcripts were the TCR beta CDR3 regions. HTBI primers were employed in a first-round RT-PCR of the TCR CDR3. TCRdb independently ran MiXCR on the multiplex PCR reads; one entry per CDR3 protein. Of around 340,000 distinct CDR3 sequences listed, over 11% are singletons. Sequenced sample: blood. The source is a woman aged 25 to 39 with Graves' hyperthyroidism.

This clonotype was seen many times. This sequence joins TRBV6-1 and TRBJ1-5; D is uncertain. CDR1 is MNHNS, CDR2 SASEGT, per germline. This CDR3 has 16 amino acids. Trimming left V 2 bases short and J 0 bases short, with 11 bases between. The CDR3 nucleotides read TGTGCCAGCAGTGAAATCACCGAGTATAGCAATCAGCCCCAGCATTTT. It yields the protein CASSEITEYSNQPQHF.

This clonotype was detected a few times. The V gene is TRBV30, the J gene TRBJ2-7; TRBD2 aligns across 8 bases. The CDR3 spans 15 residues. Trimming cost V 5 bases and J 2 bases; bases outside gene matches: 11. In germline, CDR1 is GTSNPN, CDR2 SVGIG (reference sequence). CDR3 bases: TGTGCCTGGGTAAGCGAAGCGGGACTAGCCTACGAGCAGTACTTC. This codes for CAWVSEAGLAYEQYF.

This clonotype was observed at least ten times. V gene TRBV11-2 combines with J gene TRBJ2-3, with D perhaps matching TRBD2 (6 bases). Trimming stripped 4 bases from V and 3 bases from J, with 14 bases between. Germline CDR1 reads SGHAT; CDR2 reads FQNNGV. The length of the CDR3 is 15 residues. CDR3 sequence: CASSWRGIGTDTQYF. The CDR3 DNA reads as TGTGCCAGCAGCTGGAGGGGCATCGGGACAGATACGCAGTATTTT.

The rearrangement joins TRBV2 to TRBJ2-2; TRBD2 matches 11 bases. Looked up from germline, CDR1 is SNHLY and CDR2 is FYNNEI. V dropped 4 bases and J dropped 2; count of bases not matched to a gene: 3. The CDR3 totals 16 residues. DNA of the CDR3: TGTGCCAGCAGTGGACTAGCGGGGATTAACACCGGGGAGCTGTTTTTT. Its translation: CASSGLAGINTGELFF.

The table lists this clonotype with many counts. CDR3 protein: CASSYSRAGNTIYF. The DNA of the CDR3 is TGTGCCAGCAGTTACTCAAGGGCAGGGAACACCATATATTTT. The genes are TRBV6-6 and TRBJ1-3, with TRBD1 as a possible D gene (5 bases). CDR3 length: 14 amino acids. Germline lookup yields CDR1 MNHNY and CDR2 SVGAGI (reference sequence). V lost 0 bases to trimming and J lost 7 bases, with 10 bases between them.

Only a few counts were recorded for this clonotype. This chain connects TRBV11-2 to TRBJ1-2; D not certain. CDR3 size: 15 residues. From germline, CDR1 is SGHAT and CDR2 FQNNGV. The V and J ends lost 5 bases and 0 bases respectively, with 13 bases between them. Here the CDR3 reads CASSPGVETNYGYTF. The DNA for the CDR3 is TGTGCCAGCAGCCCCGGAGTAGAAACTAACTATGGCTACACCTTC. The full variable domain, with the rest looked up from reference TRBV11-2 and TRBJ1-2, is EAGVAQSPRYKIIEKRQSVAFWCNPISGHATLYWYQQILGQGPKLLIQFQNNGVVDDSQLPKDRFSAERLKGVDSTLKIQPAKLEDSAVYLCASSPGVETNYGYTFGSGTRLTVV.

This clonotype was seen many times. The chain recombines TRBV13 with TRBJ1-1, with TRBD1 as a possible D gene (5 bases). The germline V gene encodes CDR1 PRHDT and CDR2 FYEKMQ (reference sequence). Trimming removed 5 bases from V and 5 bases from J, with 18 bases in between. The CDR3 sequence is 15 residues long. The CDR3: CASSDVGEGGTEAFF. CDR3 coding DNA: TGTGCCAGCAGCGACGTAGGGGAAGGAGGAACTGAAGCTTTCTTT.

The V call is TRBV27, the J call TRBJ2-5; D ambiguous. The germline CDR1 and CDR2 sequences are MNHEY and SMNVEV (reference sequence). Between the trimmed V and J ends, which lost 1 base and 4 bases, there was a span of 7 bases. The CDR3 length is 13 residues. The CDR3 DNA follows: TGTGCCAGCAGTTTATACAAGCGAGAGACCCAGTACTTC. It yields the protein CASSLYKRETQYF.

This clonotype was picked up many times. V and J are TRBV28 and TRBJ1-5; no clear D gene. CDR1 is MDHEN and CDR2 is SYDVKM in the germline V gene. The CDR3 spans 15 residues. V lost 3 bases to trimming and J lost 0 bases, with 9 bases between them. CDR3 sequence reads: CASSLVPISNQPQHF. The CDR3 DNA reads as TGTGCCAGCAGTTTGGTCCCCATTAGCAATCAGCCCCAGCATTTT.

This clonotype was recorded many times. The chain joins TRBV6-1 to TRBJ2-7; D is perhaps TRBD2 (6 bases). The CDR3 contains 15 residues. Germline values: CDR1 MNHNS, CDR2 SASEGT. V lost 3 bases to trimming and J lost 4 bases, with 16 bases between them. The chain's CDR3 is CASSERRVGGYEQYF. In DNA form, the CDR3 reads TGTGCCAGCAGTGAGCGTAGGGTCGGGGGATACGAGCAGTACTTC.

J is TRBJ2-5 and V is TRBV20-1; 11 bases agree with TRBD2. The V gene end was trimmed by 5 bases and the J gene end by 1 base; junction bases not matched to a gene: 6. Germline CDR1 reads DFQATT; CDR2 reads SNEGSKA (reference sequence). The CDR3 totals 15 residues. CDR3 in DNA: TGCAGTGCTTCGGGACTAGCGGAGGCCCAAGAGACCCAGTACTTC. Its protein product is CSASGLAEAQETQYF.

This clonotype was seen ten or more times. V is TRBV12-3 or TRBV12-4 and J is TRBJ1-5, with 8 positions matching TRBD1. J was trimmed by 6 bases and V by 7 bases; bases with no gene match: 5. The CDR3 extends over 13 amino acids. As DNA, the CDR3 is TGTGCCAGCACCACAGGGACAGGTCAGCCCCAGCATTTT. It encodes CASTTGTGQPQHF.

This clonotype was seen many times. The V gene is TRBV6-1, the J gene TRBJ1-3, with D perhaps matching TRBD1 (6 bases). From germline, CDR1 is MNHNS and CDR2 SASEGT. This CDR3 region has 16 residues. With 6 bases removed from V and 3 bases from J, the gap between germline ends came to 18 bases. CDR3 nucleotide sequence: TGTGCCAGCAGGGTGGGAGGGGGTGGGGGTGGAAACACCATATATTTT. This gives the protein CASRVGGGGGGNTIYF.

This clonotype was seen ten or more times. CDR3 in amino acids: CASRRGPTQPDTQYF. The CDR3 coding sequence is TGTGCCAGCAGAAGAGGTCCGACCCAACCCGATACGCAGTATTTT. The chain has TRBV6-2 or TRBV6-3 and TRBJ2-3, with D uncertain. The germline V and J ends were trimmed by 6 bases and 6 bases, with 19 bases remaining between them. Germline V gene lookup returns CDR1 MNHEY and CDR2 SVGEGT. The CDR3 totals 15 residues.

This clonotype was detected many times. The chain recombines TRBV7-3 with TRBJ2-1, with 9 bases aligning to TRBD1. Germline V gives CDR1 SGHTA, CDR2 FQGTGA. V was pared by 1 base and J by 9 bases, with 10 bases of the junction left unmatched. The CDR3 spans 16 residues. The CDR3 DNA reads as TGTGCCAGCAGCTTAATAGGGGACAGGGTATGCGGTGAGCAGTTCTTC. Its translation: CASSLIGDRVCGEQFF. Together with reference TRBV7-3 and TRBJ2-1, the CDR3 gives the full variable domain: GAGVSQTPSNKVTEKGKYVELRCDPISGHTALYWYRQSLGQGPEFLIYFQGTGAADDSGLPNDRFFAVRPEGSVSTLKIQRTERGDSAVYLCASSLIGDRVCGEQFFGPGTRLTVL.

This clonotype was recorded many times. The chain employs TRBV11-2 and TRBJ1-1; D unclear. CDR3 length equals 13 residues. From germline, CDR1 is SGHAT and CDR2 FQNNGV. Deletions cut 6 bases from V and 1 base from J, with 9 bases between. As DNA, the CDR3 is TGTGCCAGCAGTATCACACAGAACACTGAAGCTTTCTTT. It codes for CASSITQNTEAFF.

At least ten counts were recorded for this clonotype. J is TRBJ2-7 and V is TRBV7-2, with a possible D match to TRBD2 (5 bases). The CDR3 is made up of 13 amino acids. Germline-derived CDR1 and CDR2 are SGHTA and FQGNSA. V was cut by 2 bases and J by 3 bases, with 8 bases left in between. The CDR3 here is CASSLTGNYEQYF. The CDR3 region has the DNA TGTGCCAGCAGCTTAACCGGGAACTACGAGCAGTACTTC.

This clonotype was detected many times. This chain uses TRBV28 with TRBJ2-5; TRBD2 is a possible D gene (5 bases). The CDR3 is made up of 13 amino acids. The V end lost 6 bases, the J end lost 5 bases, and 13 bases lay between the germline ends. Germline-derived CDR1 and CDR2 are MDHEN and SYDVKM. CDR3 amino acids: CASRWNGEETQYF. The DNA for the CDR3 is TGTGCCAGCAGATGGAACGGGGAGGAGACCCAGTACTTC.

This clonotype has ten or more counts. The chain combines TRBV5-1 with TRBJ2-1, with 10 bases that match TRBD2. The CDR3 spans 14 residues. Germline V CDR1 and CDR2: SGHRS, YFSETQ. V was clipped by 5 bases and J by 6 bases; unmatched bases: 5. The CDR3 nucleotides read TGCGCCAGCAGGCAGCGGGAGGGCCCCAATGAGCAGTTCTTC. Residues: CASRQREGPNEQFF.

V usage is TRBV7-9 and J usage is TRBJ2-2; possible D gene TRBD2, 6 bases. From germline, CDR1 is SEHNR and CDR2 FQNEAQ (reference sequence). V was pared by 5 bases and J by 2 bases, with 15 bases between. The CDR3 consists of 16 residues. CDR3: CASSRLTGANTGELFF. As DNA, the CDR3 is TGTGCCAGCAGCCGGTTGACGGGAGCCAACACCGGGGAGCTGTTTTTT.

The V and J genes are TRBV18 and TRBJ2-1, with 9 bases that match TRBD2. The CDR3 is made up of 14 amino acids. Germline V gives CDR1 KGHSH, CDR2 LQKENI. The V and J ends lost 2 bases and 8 bases, in that order; junction bases with no gene match: 4. DNA of the CDR3: TGTGCCAGCTCACCAGCGGGAGGGGGCGATGAGCAGTTCTTC. Translation: CASSPAGGGDEQFF.

This clonotype was recorded many times. This chain links TRBV20-1 with TRBJ1-1, with D hard to call. This CDR3 has 14 residues. Germline CDR1 is DFQATT and CDR2 is SNEGSKA (reference sequence). The V end was cut by 3 bases, the J end by 1 base, with 12 bases between. CDR3: CSARMDGRNTEAFF. CDR3 in DNA: TGCAGTGCTAGGATGGACGGAAGGAACACTGAAGCTTTCTTT.

This clonotype was observed many times. This sequence joins TRBV6-1 and TRBJ2-6; TRBD1 aligns across 8 bases. Germline CDR1 and CDR2: MNHNS and SASEGT. This CDR3 contains 18 residues. With V trimmed by 6 bases and J by 0 bases, 10 bases remained unmatched. DNA for the CDR3: TGTGCCAGCAGCCTCTTGGACAGGGTAGTCTCTGGGGCCAACGTCCTGACTTTC. This translates into CASSLLDRVVSGANVLTF.

This clonotype was observed a handful of times. The V and J genes are TRBV19 and TRBJ2-4; 13 nucleotides line up with TRBD2. From germline, CDR1 is LNHDA and CDR2 SQIVND (reference sequence). The CDR3 totals 20 residues. J was trimmed by 1 base and V by 6 bases; bases with no gene match: 15. In nucleotides, the CDR3 is TGTGCCAGTAGCCTCGGACTAGCGGGAGCGAGGAGTTTGGCCAAAAACATTCAGTACTTC. This gives the protein CASSLGLAGARSLAKNIQYF.